What follows describes a single T cell receptor beta chain. The antigen remains undetermined. The record originates from a study of post-analysis software for immune sequencing data. The study's findings and limits: In patients, about five TRBV segments were more frequent than in controls, with TRBV5-6, TRBV5-1 and TRBV20-1 among them.

cDNA libraries for TCR beta contained unique molecular identifiers. From the PCR reads, TCRdb called clonotypes with MiXCR, one entry per CDR3 protein. The sample consists of around 710,000 distinct CDR3 sequences, 46% of them appearing once. The CDR3 totals 20 residues. Unmatched junction bases numbered 17, after V lost 0 bases and J lost 4 bases. Germline CDR1 reads LGHNA; CDR2 reads YSLEER. This chain uses TRBV4-3 with TRBJ2-1; TRBD2 matches at 8 bases. The TCR originated in a girl aged 10 to 17 with multiple sclerosis. Sample: blood. As DNA, the CDR3 is TGCGCCAGCAGCCAAGACCAACTCGGGACCAGCAGCGGGGGATACAATGAGCAGTTCTTC. Translation: CASSQDQLGTSSGGYNEQFF.